This T cell receptor (beta chain) was captured in a study of early T cells in non-severe SARS-CoV-2 infection. Overall study context: Sequenced material consisted of bulk RNA (from unsorted whole blood), and chains were unpaired.

Study conclusions and caveats: Private and CD4 specificities were missed by VDJdb matching, skewed to anti-spike CD8.

CDR1 SGHTA and CDR2 FQGNSA come from the germline V gene. V was pared by 0 bases and J by 5 bases, with 13 bases between. The length of the CDR3 is 15 residues. With regard to this clonotype: Its antigen remains unidentified.

Unique molecular identifier tags were affixed to discrete cDNA molecules. TCRdb ran MiXCR on the 5' RACE reads and lists one entry per CDR3 protein. This table has 55,000 or so distinct CDR3 sequences, around 12% appearing once. The rearrangement links TRBV7-2 to TRBJ1-2; TRBD1 might be the D (6 bases). This TCR derives from an adult who was a healthcare worker with PCR-confirmed SARS-CoV-2 infection or an uninfected control (not recorded which). Sequences were obtained from whole blood. CDR3 DNA: TGTGCCAGCAGCTTAGCGGGGGGGCTGACGTATGGCTACACCTTC. It yields the protein CASSLAGGLTYGYTF.